Following are 28 T cell receptor beta chains from one sample sequenced in a study of cytomegalovirus exposure and HLA in healthy donors. It was with 60 Vbeta and 13 Jbeta primers that the PCR ran. The table came from immunoSEQ multiplex PCR; TCRdb's copy has only in-frame clones and leaves some out. The sample comprises roughly 160,000 clones, roughly 84% of which are singletons, and 0.38% rests with the top ten. What was sequenced was PBMCs. All receptors come from a boy younger than 10 in good health and CMV-seronegative.

This chain links TRBV7-9 with TRBJ2-7; D gene ambiguous. From germline, CDR1 is SEHNR and CDR2 FQNEAQ (reference sequence). The CDR3 spans 12 residues. Deletions cut 4 bases from V and 5 bases from J, with 9 bases between. The CDR3 region has the DNA TGTGCCAGCAGCTCATCTGGCAACGAGCAGTACTTC. Amino acids: CASSSSGNEQYF.

About this clone itself: At one end the junction does not follow the germline gene, possibly because of a read error. V gene TRBV18 combines with J gene TRBJ1-2, with D possibly matching TRBD1 (5 bases). The CDR3 contains 16 residues. Germline loops: CDR1 KGHSH, CDR2 LQKENI. The CDR3 spells CASTPPLDTSNYGYTF. The CDR3 DNA reads as TGTGCCAGCACACCACCGTTGGACACGTCTAACTATGGCTACACCTTC.

CDR3: CASSPFTPNEKLFF. CDR3 DNA: TGTGCCAGTAGTCCTTTTACACCTAATGAAAAACTGTTTTTT. This chain links TRBV19 with TRBJ1-4; no clear D gene. Trimming shortened V by 5 bases and J by 3 bases, and 10 bases separated the two germline ends. The CDR3 has 14 residues. Germline V gene sequence: CDR1 LNHDA, CDR2 SQIVND (reference sequence).

This chain connects TRBV6-1 to TRBJ1-3; tentatively, D is TRBD1 (5 bases). The CDR3 spans 13 residues. V was shortened by 3 bases and J by 2 bases, with 5 bases between the two germline ends. Germline loops: CDR1 MNHNS, CDR2 SASEGT. In DNA, the CDR3 is TGTGCCAGCAGTGACAGGGCTGGAAACACCATATATTTT. Its translation: CASSDRAGNTIYF.

The sample holds one count of this clone. The chain links TRBV6-4 to TRBJ2-1; 10 bases align to TRBD1. CDR1 is MRHNA, CDR2 SNTAGT, per germline. The CDR3 runs to 13 residues. With V trimmed by 10 bases and J by 7 bases, 7 bases remained unmatched. CDR3 sequence (DNA): TGTGCCACTAGGGGGACAGGGGTAAATGAGCAGTTCTTC. It yields the protein CATRGTGVNEQFF.

This clone showed up just once. The chain employs TRBV28 and TRBJ2-3, with D possibly matching TRBD1 (6 bases). The CDR3 sequence is 15 residues long. Deletions cut 5 bases from V and 3 bases from J, with 15 bases between. CDR1 is MDHEN, CDR2 SYDVKM, per germline. The CDR3 protein is CASSGMTGKTDTQYF. DNA of the CDR3: TGTGCCAGCAGTGGTATGACAGGTAAAACAGATACGCAGTATTTT.

DNA for the CDR3: TGTGCCAGCAGTTTCCCTTCATTGGAGGAGCAGTTCTTC. Its translation is CASSFPSLEEQFF. The rearrangement links TRBV28 to TRBJ2-1, with unresolved D. This CDR3 is 13 amino acids long. Germline CDR1 and CDR2: MDHEN and SYDVKM. Trimming pared 3 bases from V and 10 bases from J, leaving 13 bases between.

The CDR3 bases are TGCGCCAGCAACCAACTACCGGGACAAGGCTCCTACGAGCAGTACTTC. As protein: CASNQLPGQGSYEQYF. This chain uses TRBV5-1 with TRBJ2-7, with D tentatively TRBD1 (6 bases). CDR3 length: 16 residues. The germline V and J ends were trimmed by 6 bases and 0 bases, with 19 bases remaining between them. Per germline, CDR1 SGHRS and CDR2 YFSETQ.

The chain combines TRBV18 with TRBJ1-1; 9 bases agree with TRBD1. The trim removed 4 bases at V and 8 bases at J, leaving 2 bases unmatched. The CDR3 loop spans 12 amino acids. Germline V CDR1 and CDR2: KGHSH, LQKENI. In nucleotides, the CDR3 is TGTGCCAGCTCACTCGGGACAGGGGAAGCTTTCTTT. It codes for CASSLGTGEAFF. The complete variable domain, with remaining parts taken from reference TRBV18 and TRBJ1-1, reads NAGVMQNPRHLVRRRGQEARLRCSPMKGHSHVYWYRQLPEEGLKFMVYLQKENIIDESGMPKERFSAEFPKEGPSILRIQQVVRGDSAAYFCASSLGTGEAFFGQGTRLTVV.

The chain carries TRBV28 and TRBJ2-3; 7 bases are shared with TRBD1. The CDR3 consists of 17 residues. J was trimmed by 2 bases and V by 8 bases; bases with no gene match: 16. Germline lookup yields CDR1 MDHEN and CDR2 SYDVKM. CDR3: CASHRQGARELTDTQYF. CDR3 nucleotide sequence: TGTGCCAGCCACCGACAGGGCGCCCGGGAACTCACAGATACGCAGTATTTT.

The V gene is TRBV5-4, the J gene TRBJ2-6; TRBD2 is a possible D gene (6 bases). The CDR3 totals 15 residues. Germline assignment: CDR1 SGHNT and CDR2 YYREEE (reference sequence). V lost 1 base to trimming and J lost 3 bases, with 8 bases between them. The CDR3 region has the DNA TGTGCCAGCAGCTTGTGGAGGGATGGGGCCAACGTCCTGACTTTC. Translated: CASSLWRDGANVLTF.

V and J are TRBV29-1 and TRBJ2-4; possibly TRBD1 for D (5 bases). The CDR3 sequence is 12 residues long. Trimming pared 6 bases from V and 8 bases from J, leaving 14 bases between. Per germline, CDR1 SQVTM and CDR2 ANQGSEA. This CDR3 is CSVWGGADIQYF. In DNA, the CDR3 is TGCAGCGTATGGGGCGGAGCAGACATTCAGTACTTC.

J is TRBJ2-5 and V is TRBV7-9; possibly TRBD2 for D (6 bases). The CDR3 spans 13 residues. The germline V gene encodes CDR1 SEHNR and CDR2 FQNEAQ (reference sequence). V lost 5 bases, J lost 3 bases, and 10 bases lay in between. The CDR3 nucleotides read TGTGCCAGCAGCCCTCGACTAGAAGAGACCCAGTACTTC. It specifies CASSPRLEETQYF. Complete variable domain (other parts from reference TRBV7-9 and TRBJ2-5): DTGVSQNPRHKITKRGQNVTFRCDPISEHNRLYWYRQTLGQGPEFLTYFQNEAQLEKSRLLSDRFSAERPKGSFSTLEIQRTEQGDSAMYLCASSPRLEETQYFGPGTRLLVL.

This clone was recorded only once. The rearrangement links TRBV2 to TRBJ2-7; the D gene is possibly TRBD1 (6 bases). The germline gives CDR1 SNHLY, CDR2 FYNNEI. V dropped 7 bases and J dropped 2 bases, with 12 bases sitting between them. This CDR3 region has 13 residues. The CDR3 protein is CASNRALTYEQYF. DNA of the CDR3: TGTGCCAGCAACAGGGCTTTAACCTACGAGCAGTACTTC.

This clone has a single count. The chain links TRBV30 to TRBJ1-5, with D possibly TRBD1 on 6 matching bases. CDR1 is GTSNPN, CDR2 SVGIG, per germline (reference sequence). The CDR3 has 15 residues. Trimming took 0 bases from V and 4 from J, leaving 13 bases between them. This CDR3 is CAWSVRQVRNQPQHF. DNA of the CDR3: TGTGCCTGGAGTGTAAGACAGGTCCGAAATCAGCCCCAGCATTTT.

V and J are TRBV5-1 and TRBJ2-3; the match to TRBD2 covers 11 bases. Germline V gene lookup returns CDR1 SGHRS and CDR2 YFSETQ. V shed 3 bases, J shed 5 bases, and the junction held 2 bases outside the gene matches. The CDR3 runs 14 residues. For the CDR3, the DNA is TGCGCCAGCAGCTCCGGGACTAGCGGAGATACGCAGTATTTT. It encodes CASSSGTSGDTQYF. Full variable domain (rest looked up from reference TRBV5-1 and TRBJ2-3): KAGVTQTPRYLIKTRGQQVTLSCSPISGHRSVSWYQQTPGQGLQFLFEYFSETQRNKGNFPGRFSGRQFSNSRSEMNVSTLELGDSALYLCASSSGTSGDTQYFGPGTRLTVL.

This clone was counted once. The chain recombines TRBV12-5 with TRBJ2-2; 8 nucleotides align to TRBD1. Germline lookup yields CDR1 LGHNT and CDR2 FRNRAP. With 2 bases clipped from V and 8 bases from J, the junction kept 13 bases outside the gene matches. CDR3 length equals 17 residues. The CDR3, as DNA: TGTGCTAGTGGTTTGCCCCCGGGACAGGCAGTAATAGGGGAGCTGTTTTTT. Translation gives CASGLPPGQAVIGELFF. The entire variable domain, with the rest obtained from reference TRBV12-5 and TRBJ2-2, is as follows: DARVTQTPRHKVTEMGQEVTMRCQPILGHNTVFWYRQTMMQGLELLAYFRNRAPLDDSGMPKDRFSAEMPDATLATLKIQPSEPRDSAVYFCASGLPPGQAVIGELFFGEGSRLTVL.

The rearrangement links TRBV28 to TRBJ1-4; no clear D. Trimming removed 6 bases at V and 0 bases at J, with 5 bases between. CDR3 length: 13 amino acids. CDR1 and CDR2 (germline): MDHEN, SYDVKM. This chain's CDR3 is CASRGATNEKLFF. CDR3 coding DNA: TGTGCCAGCAGGGGCGCAACTAATGAAAAACTGTTTTTT.

This rearrangement joins TRBV28 to TRBJ2-7, with 9 bases that match TRBD2. The V gene end was trimmed by 5 bases and the J gene end by 7 bases; junction bases not matched to a gene: 9. The germline gives CDR1 MDHEN, CDR2 SYDVKM. This CDR3 is built from 14 residues. The CDR3 DNA reads as TGTGCCAGCAGTATACCTAGCGGGATTGTTGAGCAGTACTTC. It specifies CASSIPSGIVEQYF.

The rearrangement joins TRBV19 to TRBJ1-1; the D gene is possibly TRBD1 (5 bases). Germline V gene sequence: CDR1 LNHDA, CDR2 SQIVND (reference sequence). The CDR3 spans 16 residues. The V and J ends lost 5 bases and 5 bases respectively, with 21 bases between them. The CDR3: CASSGIGRRGVTEAFF. CDR3 DNA: TGTGCCAGTAGTGGGATAGGTCGTCGGGGGGTAACTGAAGCTTTCTTT.

This clone was recorded only once. The V call is TRBV21-1, the J call TRBJ1-1. TRBV21-1 is classified as a pseudogene. The CDR3 loop spans 15 amino acids. CDR3 DNA: TGTGCCAGCAGCAAAGATAGCGGGATGAACACTGAAGCTTTCTTT. Translation: CASSKDSGMNTEAFF.

The CDR3 sequence is CASSVEAEYEQYF. The CDR3 DNA reads TGTGCCAGCAGCGTAGAAGCGGAGTACGAGCAGTACTTC. This rearrangement joins TRBV9 to TRBJ2-5; possible D gene TRBD2, 5 bases. The DNA end favors TRBJ2-7, so the J call may be wrong. The germline V gene has CDR1 SGDLS and CDR2 YYNGEE. The CDR3 has 13 amino acids.

V gene TRBV9 combines with J gene TRBJ2-5, with D possibly matching TRBD1 (6 bases). The CDR3 contains 14 residues. V lost 4 bases to trimming and J lost 0 bases, with 10 bases between them. The germline gives CDR1 SGDLS, CDR2 YYNGEE. The CDR3 loop reads CASSLRGNQETQYF. Written as DNA, the CDR3 is TGTGCCAGCAGCCTCAGGGGTAACCAAGAGACCCAGTACTTC.

This chain links TRBV7-8 with TRBJ1-1; D ambiguous. The CDR3 has 16 amino acids. Germline lookup yields CDR1 SGHVS and CDR2 FQNEAQ. V lost 5 bases and J 0 bases, leaving 16 bases between the germline ends. CDR3 loop: CASSLATQIMNTEAFF. CDR3 bases: TGTGCCAGCAGCCTGGCGACTCAAATTATGAACACTGAAGCTTTCTTT.

This clone came up a few times. The V and J genes are TRBV10-2 and TRBJ1-3; 10 bases fit TRBD1. Germline assignment: CDR1 WSHSY and CDR2 SAAADI. Trimming took 6 bases from V and 4 from J; bases not matched to a gene: 6. This CDR3 has 15 residues. The CDR3 sequence is CASRNDRGLGNTIYF. CDR3 DNA: TGCGCCAGCAGAAATGACAGGGGGCTCGGAAACACCATATATTTT.

The chain links TRBV5-1 to TRBJ2-3, with TRBD2 identical over 8 bases. CDR1 is SGHRS, CDR2 YFSETQ, per germline. The CDR3 is made up of 15 amino acids. Germline trimming cut 3 bases from V and 1 base from J; bases unmatched to any gene: 4. The CDR3 protein is CASSSGGAGTDTQYF. CDR3 nucleotides: TGCGCCAGCAGCTCGGGGGGGGCCGGCACAGATACGCAGTATTTT. The variable domain in full, completed from reference TRBV5-1 and TRBJ2-3, reads KAGVTQTPRYLIKTRGQQVTLSCSPISGHRSVSWYQQTPGQGLQFLFEYFSETQRNKGNFPGRFSGRQFSNSRSEMNVSTLELGDSALYLCASSSGGAGTDTQYFGPGTRLTVL.

CDR3 nucleotide sequence: TGTGCCACCAGCAGATTCGAGGGCGCGGGGGACAATGAGCAGTTCTTC. Protein product: CATSRFEGAGDNEQFF. The J gene is TRBJ2-1, the V gene TRBV15; TRBD2 matches at 7 bases. CDR3 length equals 16 residues. Trimming took 2 bases from V and 5 from J; bases not matched to a gene: 9. Germline assignment: CDR1 LNHNV and CDR2 YYDKDF (reference sequence).

The chain has TRBV2 and TRBJ2-7, with D possibly being TRBD2 (6 bases). Germline CDR1 reads SNHLY; CDR2 reads FYNNEI. The CDR3 is 14 residues long. Trimming cost V 6 bases and J 1 base, with 13 bases left between them. DNA of the CDR3: TGTGCCAGCAGGGGGGGTGGGGTTTCCTACGAGCAGTACTTC. Translated, it gives CASRGGGVSYEQYF. Based on the CDR3 plus reference TRBV2 and TRBJ2-7, the full variable domain is EPEVTQTPSHQVTQMGQEVILRCVPISNHLYFYWYRQILGQKVEFLVSFYNNEISEKSEIFDDQFSVERPDGSNFTLKIRSTKLEDSAMYFCASRGGGVSYEQYFGPGTRLTVT.